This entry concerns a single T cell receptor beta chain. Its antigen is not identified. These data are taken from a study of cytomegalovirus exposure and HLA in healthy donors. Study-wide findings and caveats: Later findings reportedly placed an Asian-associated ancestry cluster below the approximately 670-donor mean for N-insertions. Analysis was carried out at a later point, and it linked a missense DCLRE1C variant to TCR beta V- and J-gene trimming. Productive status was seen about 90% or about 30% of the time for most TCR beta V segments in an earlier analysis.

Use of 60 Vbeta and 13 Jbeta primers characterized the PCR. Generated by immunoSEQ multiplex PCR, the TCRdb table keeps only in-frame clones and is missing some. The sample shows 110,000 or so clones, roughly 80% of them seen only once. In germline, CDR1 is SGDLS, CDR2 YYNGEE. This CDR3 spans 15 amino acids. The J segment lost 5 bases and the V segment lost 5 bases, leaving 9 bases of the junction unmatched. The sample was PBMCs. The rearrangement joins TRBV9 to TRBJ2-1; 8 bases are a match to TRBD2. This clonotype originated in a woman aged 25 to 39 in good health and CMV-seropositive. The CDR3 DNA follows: TGTGCCAGCAGGCAGCGGGAGCTGGGGGACAATGAGCAGTTCTTC. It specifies CASRQRELGDNEQFF.